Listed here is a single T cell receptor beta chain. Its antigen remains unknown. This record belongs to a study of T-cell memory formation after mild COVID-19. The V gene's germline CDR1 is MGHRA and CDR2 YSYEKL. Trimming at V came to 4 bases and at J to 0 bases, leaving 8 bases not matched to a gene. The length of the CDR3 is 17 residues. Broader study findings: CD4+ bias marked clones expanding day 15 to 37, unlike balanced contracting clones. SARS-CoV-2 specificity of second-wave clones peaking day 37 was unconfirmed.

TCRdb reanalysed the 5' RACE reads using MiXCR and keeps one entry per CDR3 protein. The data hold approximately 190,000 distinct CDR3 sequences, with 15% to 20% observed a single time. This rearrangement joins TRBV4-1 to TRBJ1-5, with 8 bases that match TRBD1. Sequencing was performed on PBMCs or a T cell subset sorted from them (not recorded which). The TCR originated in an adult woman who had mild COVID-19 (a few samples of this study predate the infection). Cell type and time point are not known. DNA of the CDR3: TGCGCCAGCAGCCGGGGACAGGCCGATGTTAGCAATCAGCCCCAGCATTTT. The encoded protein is CASSRGQADVSNQPQHF.